A selection of T cell receptor beta chains follows, all from one sample in a study of T cell responses to AZD1222 COVID-19 vaccine. The protocol was immunoSEQ multiplex PCR, while the TCRdb copy is restricted to in-frame clones and leaves out a portion. The sample records around 100,000 clones, less than 90% being singletons. The source material was peripheral blood, sampled on day 0 of AZD1222 vaccination. The source of these receptors is an adult in good health. Both conserved end residues are trimmed from each CDR3.

cdr3_aa v_call cdr3_length
ATSRDSVVSGNTIY TRBV15 14
ASSPTAWRLTETQY TRBV18 14
AISDPTRDSYEQY TRBV10-3 13
ASSLNYITGTADNSPLH TRBV5-1 17
SVKRDRGLDTQY TRBV29-1 12
ASSLWEGANTEAF TRBV28 13
AWGRGGQSYNEQF TRBV30 13
AWKLVMNTEAF TRBV30 11
ASSPSGTDYGYT TRBV19 12
ASSLSGLTLYEQY TRBV7-9 13
ASSPGTGEQPQH TRBV5-1 12
ASSLQGADNSPLH TRBV5-1 13
ASSTAGTSMGNEQF TRBV9 14
ASVEDTEAF TRBV2 9
ASSPLDWEKGYGYT TRBV18 14
ASSQQGAKNVEAF TRBV14 13
ASSESTGGDFSALH TRBV9 14
ASSSLTGLVYGYT TRBV5-4 13
AWSLAWGLNTEAF TRBV30 13
ASSARNLYEQY TRBV5-6 11
ASSYQQGNTEAF TRBV7-9 12
ASSPSPGGYT TRBV7-9 10
ASSTPGRENEKLF TRBV28 13
ASSITGQGSTEAF TRBV19 13
ASSQVKLEGGDYGYT TRBV4-2 15
ASSEFRGYEQY TRBV10-1 11
ASSPENTDTQY TRBV12-3/TRBV12-4 11
ASSTDSGRNTEAF TRBV7-3 13
ATRGTADQPQH TRBV10-3 11
AASDANTGELF TRBV19 11
ASSLDRQGNQPQH TRBV11-2 13
ASSQTAVYGYT TRBV12-3/TRBV12-4 11
ASSQIFRQGAGELF TRBV3-1/TRBV3-2 14
ASRSGRAVEKLF TRBV28 12
ASWSGRNEQF TRBV10-2 10
ASIWTSGSAGELF TRBV6-5 13
ASSPIRDSPLH TRBV12-3/TRBV12-4 11
ASSLGVNTEAF TRBV11-3 11
ASAKQGVDNSPLH TRBV19 13
ASSLLAGYVPH TRBV12-3/TRBV12-4 11
ASRAAGTPNQPQH TRBV10-2 13
ASSQGLWLIERTDTQY TRBV4-2 16
ASSRGQGYEQY TRBV11-3 11
ASSQTDRVPNNEQF TRBV4-1 14
GVEEQGRTTEAF TRBV29-1 12
ASRSQGENTEAF TRBV19 12